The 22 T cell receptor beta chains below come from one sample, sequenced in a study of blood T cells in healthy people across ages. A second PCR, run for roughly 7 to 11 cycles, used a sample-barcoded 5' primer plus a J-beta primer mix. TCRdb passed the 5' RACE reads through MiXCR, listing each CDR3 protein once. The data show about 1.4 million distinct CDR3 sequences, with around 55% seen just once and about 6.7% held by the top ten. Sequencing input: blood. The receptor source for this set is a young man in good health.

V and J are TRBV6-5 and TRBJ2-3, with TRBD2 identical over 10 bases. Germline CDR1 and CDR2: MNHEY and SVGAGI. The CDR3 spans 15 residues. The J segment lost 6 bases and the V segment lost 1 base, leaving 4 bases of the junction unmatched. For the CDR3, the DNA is TGTGCCAGCAGTTACTTGAGCGGGGGGGAGGATACGCAGTATTTT. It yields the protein CASSYLSGGEDTQYF.

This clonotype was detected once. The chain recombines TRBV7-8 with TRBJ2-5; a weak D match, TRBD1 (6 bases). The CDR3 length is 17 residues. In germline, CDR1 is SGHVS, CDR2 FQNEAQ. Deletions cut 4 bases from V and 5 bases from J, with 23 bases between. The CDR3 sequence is CASSYAPGRSRGETQYF. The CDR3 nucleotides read TGTGCCAGCAGCTACGCCCCGGGTCGCTCGAGGGGGGAGACCCAGTACTTC.

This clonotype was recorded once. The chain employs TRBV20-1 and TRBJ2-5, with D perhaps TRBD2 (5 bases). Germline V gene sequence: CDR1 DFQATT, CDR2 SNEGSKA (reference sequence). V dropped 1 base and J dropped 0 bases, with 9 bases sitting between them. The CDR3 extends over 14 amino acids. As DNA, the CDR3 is TGCAGTGCTAGAGTCTTCGGGAACCAAGAGACCCAGTACTTC. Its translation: CSARVFGNQETQYF.

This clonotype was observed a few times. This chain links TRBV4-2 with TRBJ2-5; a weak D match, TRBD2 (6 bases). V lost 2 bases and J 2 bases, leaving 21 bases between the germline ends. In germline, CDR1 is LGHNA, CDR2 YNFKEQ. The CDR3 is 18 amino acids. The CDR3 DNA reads TGTGCCAGCAGCCAATCCACCGGCGGCGGGGCGATACAAGAGACCCAGTACTTC. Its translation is CASSQSTGGGAIQETQYF.

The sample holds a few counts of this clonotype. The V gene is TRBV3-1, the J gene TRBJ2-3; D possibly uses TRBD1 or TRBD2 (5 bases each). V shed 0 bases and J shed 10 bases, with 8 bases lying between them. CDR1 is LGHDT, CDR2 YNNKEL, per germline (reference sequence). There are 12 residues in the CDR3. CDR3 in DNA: TGTGCCAGCAGCCAAGATGGGACCCCGCAGTATTTT. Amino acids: CASSQDGTPQYF.

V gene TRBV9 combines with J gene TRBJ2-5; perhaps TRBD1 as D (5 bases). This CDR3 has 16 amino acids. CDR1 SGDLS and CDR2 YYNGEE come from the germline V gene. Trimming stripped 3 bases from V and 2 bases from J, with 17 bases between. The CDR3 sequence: CASSAQDQGTQETQYF. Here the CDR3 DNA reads TGTGCCAGCAGCGCCCAAGATCAGGGAACGCAAGAGACCCAGTACTTC.

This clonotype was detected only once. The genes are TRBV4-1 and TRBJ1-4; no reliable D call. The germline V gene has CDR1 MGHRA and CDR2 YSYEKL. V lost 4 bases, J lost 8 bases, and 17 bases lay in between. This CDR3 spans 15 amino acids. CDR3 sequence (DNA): TGCGCCAGCAGCCCCGAAGTCGGCCTAAAGGAAAAACTGTTTTTT. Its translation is CASSPEVGLKEKLFF.

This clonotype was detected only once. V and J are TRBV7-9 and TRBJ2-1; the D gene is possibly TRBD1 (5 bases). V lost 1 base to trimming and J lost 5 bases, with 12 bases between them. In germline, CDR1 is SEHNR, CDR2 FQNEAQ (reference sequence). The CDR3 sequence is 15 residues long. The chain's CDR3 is CASSLGYRYDNEQFF. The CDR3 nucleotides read TGTGCCAGCAGCTTAGGATACAGGTACGACAATGAGCAGTTCTTC.

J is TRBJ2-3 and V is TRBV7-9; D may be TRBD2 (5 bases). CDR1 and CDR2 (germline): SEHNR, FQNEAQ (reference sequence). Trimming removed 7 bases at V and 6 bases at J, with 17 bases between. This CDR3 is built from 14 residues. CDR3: CASNLALGADTQYF. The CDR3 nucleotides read TGTGCCAGCAACCTTGCACTAGGAGCCGATACGCAGTATTTT.

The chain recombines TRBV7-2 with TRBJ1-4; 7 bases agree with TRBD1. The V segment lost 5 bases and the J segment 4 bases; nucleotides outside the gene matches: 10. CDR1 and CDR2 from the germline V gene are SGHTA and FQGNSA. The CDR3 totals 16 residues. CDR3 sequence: CASSQTGEVNNEKLFF. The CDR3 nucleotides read TGTGCCAGCAGCCAAACAGGGGAAGTGAATAATGAAAAACTGTTTTTT.

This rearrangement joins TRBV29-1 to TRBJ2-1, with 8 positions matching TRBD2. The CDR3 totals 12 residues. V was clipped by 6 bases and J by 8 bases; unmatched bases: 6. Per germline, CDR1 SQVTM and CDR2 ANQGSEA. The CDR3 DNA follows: TGCAGCGTCCCCGGGGGGGTACATGAGCAGTTCTTC. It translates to CSVPGGVHEQFF.

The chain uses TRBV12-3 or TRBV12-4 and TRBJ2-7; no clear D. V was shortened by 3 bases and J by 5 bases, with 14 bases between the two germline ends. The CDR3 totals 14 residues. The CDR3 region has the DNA TGTGCCAGCAGTTTGTATGGGTTTGGGGACGAGCAGTACTTC. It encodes CASSLYGFGDEQYF.

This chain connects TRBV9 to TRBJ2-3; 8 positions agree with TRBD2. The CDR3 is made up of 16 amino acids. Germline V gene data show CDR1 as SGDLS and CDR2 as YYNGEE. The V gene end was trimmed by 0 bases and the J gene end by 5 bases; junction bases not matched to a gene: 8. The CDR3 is CASSVVERELIDTQYF. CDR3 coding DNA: TGTGCCAGCAGCGTAGTGGAGCGGGAGTTAATAGATACGCAGTATTTT.

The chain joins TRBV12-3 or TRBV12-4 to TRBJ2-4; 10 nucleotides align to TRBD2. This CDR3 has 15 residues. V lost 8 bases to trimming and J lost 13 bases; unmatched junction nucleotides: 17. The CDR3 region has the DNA TGTGCCAGCGGTTCCATAACTAGCGGGGAAAGCAAGCAGTACTTC. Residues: CASGSITSGESKQYF.

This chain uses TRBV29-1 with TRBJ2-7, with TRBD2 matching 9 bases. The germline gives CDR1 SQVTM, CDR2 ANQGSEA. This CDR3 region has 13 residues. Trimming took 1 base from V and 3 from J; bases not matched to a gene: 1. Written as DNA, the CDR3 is TGCAGCGTTGAAGGTAGCGGGAGCTACGAGCAGTACTTC. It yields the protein CSVEGSGSYEQYF.

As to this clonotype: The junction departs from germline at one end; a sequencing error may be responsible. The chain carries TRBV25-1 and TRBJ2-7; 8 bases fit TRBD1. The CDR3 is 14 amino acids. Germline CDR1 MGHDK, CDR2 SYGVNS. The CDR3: CARRSGTGSYEQYF. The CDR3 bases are TGTGCCCGCAGGTCGGGGACAGGCTCCTACGAGCAGTACTTC.

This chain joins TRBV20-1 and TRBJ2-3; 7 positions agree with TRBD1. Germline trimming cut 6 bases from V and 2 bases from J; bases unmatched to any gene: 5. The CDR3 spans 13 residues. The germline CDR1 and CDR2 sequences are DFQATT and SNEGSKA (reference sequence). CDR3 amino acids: CSAGTENTDTQYF. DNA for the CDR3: TGCAGTGCCGGGACAGAGAACACAGATACGCAGTATTTT.

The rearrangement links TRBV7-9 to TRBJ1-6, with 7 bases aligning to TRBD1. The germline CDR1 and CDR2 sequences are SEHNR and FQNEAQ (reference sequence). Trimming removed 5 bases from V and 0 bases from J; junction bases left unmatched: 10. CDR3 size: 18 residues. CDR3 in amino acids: CASSGTGQPSSYNSPLHF. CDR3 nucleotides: TGTGCCAGCAGCGGGACGGGACAGCCGAGCTCCTATAATTCACCCCTCCACTTT.

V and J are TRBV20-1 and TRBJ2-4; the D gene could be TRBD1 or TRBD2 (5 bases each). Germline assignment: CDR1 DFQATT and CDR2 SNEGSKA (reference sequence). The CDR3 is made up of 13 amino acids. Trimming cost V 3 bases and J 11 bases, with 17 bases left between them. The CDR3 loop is CSARRPLEGFQYF. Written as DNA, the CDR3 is TGCAGTGCTAGGCGACCGTTAGAGGGGTTTCAGTACTTC.

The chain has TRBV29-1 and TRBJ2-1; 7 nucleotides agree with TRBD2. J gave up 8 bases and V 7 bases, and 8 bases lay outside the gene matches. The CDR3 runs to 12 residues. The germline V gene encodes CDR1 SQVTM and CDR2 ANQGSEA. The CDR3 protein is CSALTSTYEQFF. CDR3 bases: TGCAGCGCCCTGACTAGCACATATGAGCAGTTCTTC.

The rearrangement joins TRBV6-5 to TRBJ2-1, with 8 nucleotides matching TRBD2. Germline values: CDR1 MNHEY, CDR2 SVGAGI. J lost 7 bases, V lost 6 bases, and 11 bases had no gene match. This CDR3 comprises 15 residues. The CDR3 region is CASSSGGPTLNEQFF. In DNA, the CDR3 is TGTGCCAGCAGCTCGGGGGGGCCAACTTTGAATGAGCAGTTCTTC.

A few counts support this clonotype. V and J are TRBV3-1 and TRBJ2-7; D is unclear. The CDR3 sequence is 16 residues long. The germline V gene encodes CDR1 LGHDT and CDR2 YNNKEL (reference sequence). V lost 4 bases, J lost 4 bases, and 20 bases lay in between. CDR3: CASSPGKFQPTYEQYF. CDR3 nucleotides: TGTGCCAGCAGCCCTGGGAAGTTCCAGCCTACTTACGAGCAGTACTTC.